This T cell receptor (beta chain) is from a study of T cell responses to AZD1222 COVID-19 vaccine. Looking at the study overall: Pooling covered second doses at about 4 or about 12 weeks.

Here immunoSEQ multiplex PCR was the method, and the copy in TCRdb shows in-frame clones only, minus some. The data show over 85,000 clones, with roughly 90% seen just once and about 8.3% held by the top ten. The sequence derives from an adult in good health. Sequenced material: peripheral blood, taken on day 0 of AZD1222 vaccination.

CDR3 in DNA: TGTGCCAGCAGCTCCCGAGAGGGAAGAAAAACCCAGTACTTC. Translated: CASSSREGRKTQYF. The chain joins TRBV5-4 to TRBJ2-5, with D possibly matching TRBD2 (5 bases). V dropped 3 bases and J dropped 8 bases, with 17 bases sitting between them. Germline CDR1 SGHNT, CDR2 YYREEE (reference sequence). There are 14 residues in the CDR3.